The next 25 T cell receptor beta chains were all read from a single sample in a study of monozygotic twins with inflammatory bowel disease (dated by TCRdb to the late 2010s). The receptor library was made with 5' RACE. Reads for this sample came from an Illumina HiSeq 2500. Each entry corresponds to one CDR3 protein sequence from reads that TCRdb reprocessed, and DNA is not given. This sample's clone table shows 150,000 to 200,000 distinct CDR3 sequences. The ten largest make up approximately 2.8% of the sample. Sequencing was carried out using blood. The receptors stem from a human donor with ulcerative colitis or Crohn's disease, or a healthy co-twin of an affected twin (not recorded which).

The V and J genes are TRBV7-2 and TRBJ2-7; there is no DNA to check the TCRdb D call of TRBD2. CDR1 and CDR2 from the germline V gene are SGHTA and FQGNSA. This CDR3 contains 15 residues. CDR3 loop: CASSLGTSGKYEQYF.

The V gene is TRBV27, the J gene TRBJ2-2. The CDR3 runs to 15 residues. Germline CDR1 and CDR2: MNHEY and SMNVEV (reference sequence). CDR3 in amino acids: CAVSAFRANTGELFF.

The chain recombines TRBV6-5 with TRBJ2-5; lacking DNA, the TRBD2 call made by TCRdb goes unchecked. Germline CDR1 MNHEY, CDR2 SVGAGI. The CDR3 length is 16 residues. The CDR3 reads CASSYSVSGRSETQYF.

The rearrangement links TRBV7-6 to TRBJ2-1; the TCRdb D gene call, TRBD1, has no DNA to confirm it. The CDR3 totals 15 residues. From germline, CDR1 is SGHVS and CDR2 FNYEAQ. The CDR3 spells CASSPGQGASNEQFF.

V and J are TRBV29-1 and TRBJ2-7. CDR3 length equals 13 residues. The germline gives CDR1 SQVTM, CDR2 ANQGSEA. The CDR3 is CSVGQVGPYEQYF.

V usage is TRBV20-1 and J usage is TRBJ2-1; no DNA is available, so the TRBD1 call from TCRdb remains unchecked. Germline values: CDR1 DFQATT, CDR2 SNEGSKA (reference sequence). The CDR3 extends over 12 amino acids. The CDR3 here is CSALRDFNEQFF.

The chain's CDR3 is CASSPPSGGRTPGTEAFF. The chain joins TRBV27 to TRBJ1-1. Germline CDR1 reads MNHEY; CDR2 reads SMNVEV (reference sequence). The CDR3 is made up of 18 amino acids.

The V gene is TRBV9, the J gene TRBJ2-3; TCRdb designates TRBD2, a call that cannot be tested without DNA. Germline-derived CDR1 and CDR2 are SGDLS and YYNGEE. The CDR3 consists of 16 residues. The CDR3 sequence: CASSLGGAGYTDTQYF. The full variable domain, with the rest looked up from reference TRBV9 and TRBJ2-3, is DSGVTQTPKHLITATGQRVTLRCSPRSGDLSVYWYQQSLDQGLQFLIQYYNGEERAKGNILERFSAQQFPDLHSELNLSSLELGDSALYFCASSLGGAGYTDTQYFGPGTRLTVL.

The CDR3 sequence is CASSLGRPNYGYTF. The J gene is TRBJ1-2, the V gene TRBV12-3 or TRBV12-4. CDR3 length: 14 amino acids.

This rearrangement joins TRBV10-2 to TRBJ1-1; TCRdb's D call, TRBD1, is unchecked because there is no DNA. Germline V gene lookup returns CDR1 WSHSY and CDR2 SAAADI. There are 14 residues in the CDR3. CDR3: CASRPRQQNTEAFF.

This sequence joins TRBV9 and TRBJ2-5; the D gene TCRdb calls, TRBD2, cannot be checked with no DNA. Per the germline V gene, CDR1 is SGDLS and CDR2 is YYNGEE. The CDR3 totals 17 residues. CDR3 protein: CASSSSPGGRDTETQYF.

The gene calls are TRBV28 and TRBJ2-1; TCRdb picks TRBD2, but there is no DNA to check that call. From germline, CDR1 is MDHEN and CDR2 SYDVKM. The CDR3 covers 18 residues. The CDR3: CASSLRGLSGRPYNEQFF.

This chain connects TRBV7-3 to TRBJ2-7; TCRdb's assignment of TRBD2 cannot be checked, as there is no DNA. The CDR3 contains 20 residues. Germline values: CDR1 SGHTA, CDR2 FQGTGA. Here the CDR3 reads CASSSTPGLAGTGAYYEQYF.

The J gene is TRBJ2-7, the V gene TRBV19; the D gene TCRdb calls, TRBD1, cannot be checked with no DNA. Germline values: CDR1 LNHDA, CDR2 SQIVND (reference sequence). The CDR3 is 14 residues long. CDR3 region: CASSTGGRSYEQYF.

The V call is TRBV10-2, the J call TRBJ2-5; TCRdb designates TRBD2, a call that cannot be tested without DNA. In germline, CDR1 is WSHSY, CDR2 SAAADI. The CDR3 totals 16 residues. The CDR3 is CASSWTSGGVQETQYF.

This chain connects TRBV7-2 to TRBJ2-5; TCRdb returns TRBD2, unconfirmable since there is no DNA. The CDR3 runs 17 residues. Germline CDR1 SGHTA, CDR2 FQGNSA. The CDR3: CASSLAGSGSGQETQYF.

CDR3 in amino acids: CSVARGTNEKLFF. This chain connects TRBV29-1 to TRBJ1-4; checking the TCRdb D call of TRBD1 is not possible without DNA. CDR1 SQVTM and CDR2 ANQGSEA come from the germline V gene. CDR3 length: 13 residues.

The chain uses TRBV7-8 and TRBJ1-3. The CDR3 totals 18 residues. CDR1 and CDR2 from the germline V gene are SGHVS and FQNEAQ. This CDR3 reads CASSLAGQAPISGNTIYF.

This sequence joins TRBV4-1 and TRBJ2-1; no DNA is available, so the TRBD2 call from TCRdb remains unchecked. Germline V gene sequence: CDR1 MGHRA, CDR2 YSYEKL. The CDR3 totals 16 residues. The chain's CDR3 is CASSQAPGGGYNEQFF.

The V and J genes are TRBV28 and TRBJ1-5. This CDR3 has 14 amino acids. Germline CDR1 and CDR2: MDHEN and SYDVKM. The CDR3 protein is CASSLTDSNQPQHF.

The chain recombines TRBV7-9 with TRBJ2-2. The CDR3 runs to 15 residues. Per germline, CDR1 SEHNR and CDR2 FQNEAQ (reference sequence). The CDR3: CASSPRGPNTGELFF.

V and J are TRBV20-1 and TRBJ2-7; the TCRdb call, TRBD1, lacks DNA for checking. Looked up from germline, CDR1 is DFQATT and CDR2 is SNEGSKA (reference sequence). The CDR3 has 13 residues. The CDR3 loop reads CSATSGDPYGQYF.

The chain recombines TRBV10-3 with TRBJ1-5; TCRdb's D gene call, TRBD1, goes unchecked for lack of DNA. The germline V gene has CDR1 ENHRY and CDR2 SYGVKD. This CDR3 has 14 residues. The CDR3 loop is CAISENDRDQPQHF.

The J gene is TRBJ2-3, the V gene TRBV4-2; TCRdb's D call of TRBD1 is untestable without DNA. CDR1 and CDR2 (germline): LGHNA, YNFKEQ. The CDR3 runs 15 residues. The CDR3 is CASSQVPGRGDTQYF.

The J gene is TRBJ2-5, the V gene TRBV9. The CDR3 is 13 amino acids. CDR1 is SGDLS and CDR2 is YYNGEE in the germline V gene. The chain's CDR3 is CASSVIAQETQYF.